This T cell receptor beta chain is from a study of Graves' ophthalmopathy and Graves' hyperthyroidism. Study-wide points: Most thyroid-expanded clonotypes exceeding 0.001 frequency were also found in blood.

This clonotype was seen many times. What it recognizes is unknown. This CDR3 is 14 amino acids long. Germline CDR1 and CDR2: SGHAT and FQNNGV. Trimming cost V 8 bases and J 4 bases; bases outside gene matches: 8. RNA served as the template for amplifying TCR beta CDR3 regions. The first-round RT-PCR employed HTBI primers together with the Qiagen OneStep RT-PCR kit. A multiplex PCR was then performed as the second round. MiXCR was run by TCRdb on the multiplex PCR reads, yielding one entry per CDR3 protein. The sample yields over 500,000 distinct CDR3 sequences, about a fifth seen once. This TCR derives from a woman under 30 with stable Graves' hyperthyroidism. Some clones in this sample may be carry-over from other donors' samples. Sequencing was performed on peripheral blood. The rearrangement joins TRBV11-2 to TRBJ1-1, with 9 bases identical to TRBD1. CDR3 nucleotides: TGTGCCAGCGGGGGACAGGGTTTCGGCACTGAAGCTTTCTTT. Residues: CASGGQGFGTEAFF.